Listed below are T cell receptor beta chains from one sample, sequenced in a study of T cell clonotyping in hematopoietic cell transplantation. The repertoire was sequenced with immunoSEQ multiplex PCR; TCRdb's copy has only in-frame clones and lacks some. The sample has several thousand clones; about 66% are singletons. The sample was peripheral blood mononuclear cells, taken 100 days after allogeneic stem cell transplant. Receptors originate from a male patient in his sixties or seventies who had an allogeneic stem cell transplant from an unrelated donor, so the T cells may come from the graft donor. Some clones in this sample may be carry-over from other donors' samples. Both conserved end residues are part of each CDR3. D genes are given only for firm matches. Not all rows give a size; the values are once, few, many and, for expanded clones, a class.

CDR3,DNA,D,size,J,V
CASSLRPTAGVHEQYF,TGTGCCAGCAGCTTACGGCCGACAGCAGGGGTCCACGAGCAGTACTTC,NA,NA,TRBJ2-7,TRBV11-1
CASSPQGATYEQYF,TGTGCCAGCAGCCCGCAGGGGGCGACCTACGAGCAGTACTTC,TRBD1,NA,TRBJ2-7,TRBV6-5
CASRTSGYYEQYF,TGTGCCAGCAGGACTAGCGGGTACTACGAGCAGTACTTC,TRBD2,NA,TRBJ2-7,TRBV27
CASSVGNRANEKLFF,TGTGCCAGCAGCGTAGGGAACAGGGCGAATGAAAAACTGTTTTTT,NA,few,TRBJ1-4,TRBV9
CASSEYSTPGTIYEQYF,TGTGCCAGCAGTGAATACTCGACCCCCGGGACAATCTACGAGCAGTACTTC,NA,medium-sized,TRBJ2-7,TRBV2
CASSVSGGASEQYF,TGTGCCAGCAGCGTTAGCGGGGGGGCGTCCGAGCAGTACTTC,TRBD2,NA,TRBJ2-7,TRBV9
CASSFTETYEQYF,TGTGCCAGCAGCTTTACCGAAACCTACGAGCAGTACTTC,NA,few,TRBJ2-7,TRBV5-6
CASSELNTGELFF,TGCGCCAGCAGTGAACTGAACACCGGGGAGCTGTTTTTT,NA,few,TRBJ2-2,TRBV10-1
CASREPGAGNTIYF,TGTGCCAGCAGAGAACCAGGGGCTGGAAACACCATATATTTT,NA,once,TRBJ1-3,TRBV2
CASSAETGDTEAFF,TGCGCCAGCAGCGCGGAAACAGGGGACACTGAAGCTTTCTTT,TRBD1,NA,TRBJ1-1,TRBV5-1
CASSYSEGINQPQHF,TGTGCCAGCAGTTACTCTGAGGGGATCAATCAGCCCCAGCATTTT,NA,NA,TRBJ1-5,TRBV6-6
CASSLGAEEGRNYGYTF,TGTGCCAGCAGCTTAGGAGCTGAGGAAGGAAGGAACTATGGCTACACCTTC,NA,once,TRBJ1-2,TRBV7-2
CASSSVKGQTIYGYTF,TGTGCCAGCAGCTCCGTAAAGGGACAGACGATCTATGGCTACACCTTC,TRBD1,few,TRBJ1-2,TRBV7-3
CASSLGFPPNTEAFF,TGCGCCAGCAGCTTGGGTTTCCCCCCCAACACTGAAGCTTTCTTT,NA,NA,TRBJ1-1,TRBV5-1
CASSVGGARSNEQFF,TGTGCCAGCAGCGTGGGGGGCGCGAGAAGCAATGAGCAGTTCTTC,NA,NA,TRBJ2-1,TRBV9
CASSDAAKQYF,TGTGCCAGCAGTGATGCGGCAAAGCAGTACTTC,NA,large,TRBJ2-7,TRBV6-1
CASSPRGGVMNTEAFF,TGTGCCAGCTCACCACGAGGGGGGGTCATGAACACTGAAGCTTTCTTT,NA,NA,TRBJ1-1,TRBV18
CAISDLAGVHEQFF,TGTGCCATCAGTGACCTAGCGGGAGTACATGAGCAGTTCTTC,TRBD2,NA,TRBJ2-1,TRBV10-3
CSVEEEGISGELFF,TGCAGCGTTGAAGAAGAGGGGATTAGCGGGGAGCTGTTTTTT,NA,NA,TRBJ2-2,TRBV29-1
CASSTAAYNEQFF,TGTGCCAGCAGTACCGCGGCCTACAATGAGCAGTTCTTC,NA,NA,TRBJ2-1,TRBV27
CASSLTSVGVAGVQETQYF,TGCGCCAGCAGCCTCACGTCGGTCGGAGTAGCGGGGGTCCAAGAGACCCAGTACTTC,TRBD2,NA,TRBJ2-5,TRBV4-1
CASSRDREEKAFF,TGTGCCAGCAGCAGGGACAGGGAGGAGAAGGCTTTCTTT,TRBD1,NA,TRBJ1-1,TRBV11-2
CASSLHASSGNTIYF,TGTGCCAGCAGTTTACACGCAAGCTCTGGAAACACCATATATTTT,NA,few,TRBJ1-3,TRBV27
CASRASGSDEQYF,TGTGCCAGCAGGGCTAGCGGGAGCGACGAGCAATACTTC,TRBD2,NA,TRBJ2-7,TRBV11-3
CASSLEQALEQFF,TGTGCCAGCAGCTTAGAGCAGGCTCTTGAGCAGTTCTTC,NA,NA,TRBJ2-1,TRBV7-3
CASRLPVRGGEQFF,TGTGCCAGCCGACTACCGGTGCGCGGGGGTGAGCAGTTCTTC,TRBD2,NA,TRBJ2-1,TRBV7-9
CASSGSAGGISSYEQYF,TGTGCCAGCAGTGGGTCCGCTGGGGGGATAAGCTCCTACGAGCAGTACTTC,NA,NA,TRBJ2-7,TRBV25-1
CSVDVSYEQYF,TGCAGCGTTGACGTCTCCTACGAGCAGTACTTC,NA,NA,TRBJ2-7,TRBV29-1